This T cell receptor beta chain came from a study of T cells after yellow fever vaccination. TCRdb called the 5' RACE reads again in MiXCR, with one record for every CDR3 protein. The table lists about 310,000 distinct CDR3 sequences, approximately 3.8% of them singletons, with around 24% in the top ten. This CDR3 is 13 amino acids long. In germline, CDR1 is SGHRS, CDR2 YFSETQ. Trimming removed 2 bases at V and 4 bases at J, with 7 bases between. This receptor was taken from a man between 18 and 35 years old who received the YFV17D yellow fever vaccine. This sequence joins TRBV5-1 and TRBJ2-1; D gene uncertain. The sequences come from PBMCs, collected on the day of the yellow fever booster vaccination. The CDR3 DNA follows: TGCGCCAGCAGCTTAGCGATTTACAATGAGCAGTTCTTC. This sequence encodes CASSLAIYNEQFF.